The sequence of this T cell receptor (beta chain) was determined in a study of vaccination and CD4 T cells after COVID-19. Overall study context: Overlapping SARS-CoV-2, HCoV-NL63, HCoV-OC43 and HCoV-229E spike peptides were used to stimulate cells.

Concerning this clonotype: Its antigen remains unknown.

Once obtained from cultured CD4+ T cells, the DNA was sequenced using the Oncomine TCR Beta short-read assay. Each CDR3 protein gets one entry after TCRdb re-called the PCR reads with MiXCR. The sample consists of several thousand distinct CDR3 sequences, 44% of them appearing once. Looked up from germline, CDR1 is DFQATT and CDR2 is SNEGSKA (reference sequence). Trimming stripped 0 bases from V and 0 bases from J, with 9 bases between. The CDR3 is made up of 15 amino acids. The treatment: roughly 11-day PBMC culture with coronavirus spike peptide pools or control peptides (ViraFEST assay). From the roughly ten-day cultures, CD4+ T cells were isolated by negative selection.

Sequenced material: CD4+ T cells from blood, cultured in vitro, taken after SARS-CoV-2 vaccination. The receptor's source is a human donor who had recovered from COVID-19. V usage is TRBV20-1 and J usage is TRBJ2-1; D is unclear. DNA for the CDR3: TGCAGTGCTAGAGAGTTACTAAGCTCCTACAATGAGCAGTTCTTC. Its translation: CSARELLSSYNEQFF.